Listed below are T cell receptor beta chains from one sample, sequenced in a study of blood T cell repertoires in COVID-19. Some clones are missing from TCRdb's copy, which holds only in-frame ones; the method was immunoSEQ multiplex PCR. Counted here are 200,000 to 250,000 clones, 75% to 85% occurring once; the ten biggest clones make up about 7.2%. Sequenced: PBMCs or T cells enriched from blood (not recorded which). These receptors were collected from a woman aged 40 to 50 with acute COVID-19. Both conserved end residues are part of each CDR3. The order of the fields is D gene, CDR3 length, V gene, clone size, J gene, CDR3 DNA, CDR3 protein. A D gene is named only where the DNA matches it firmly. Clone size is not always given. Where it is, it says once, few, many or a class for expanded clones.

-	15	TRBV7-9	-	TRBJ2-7	TGTGCCAGCAGCTTAATTGGTCGGGGTCCCTACGAGCAGTACTTC	CASSLIGRGPYEQYF
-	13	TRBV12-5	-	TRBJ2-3	TGTGCTAGTGGCCCAAGCGCCGGAGATACGCAGTATTTT	CASGPSAGDTQYF
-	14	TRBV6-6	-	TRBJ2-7	TGTGCCAGCAGTTACTCGGGGGGAGACTACGAGCAGTACTTC	CASSYSGGDYEQYF
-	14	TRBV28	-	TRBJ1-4	TGTGCCAGCAGCTACGAGGTCGGGGGGCAGGAAAAGTTTTTT	CASSYEVGGQEKFF
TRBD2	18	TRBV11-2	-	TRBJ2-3	TGTGCCAGCAGCTTAGGACTAGCGGGAGGGCATTTCACAGATACGCAGTATTTT	CASSLGLAGGHFTDTQYF
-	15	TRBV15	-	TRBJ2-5	TGTGCCACCAGCACAGGGAATACAAACCAAGAGACCCAGTACTTC	CATSTGNTNQETQYF
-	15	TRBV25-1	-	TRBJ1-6	TGTGCCAGCAGCCCGGGGAGGACCTATAATTCACCCCTCCACTTT	CASSPGRTYNSPLHF
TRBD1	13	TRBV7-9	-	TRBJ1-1	TGTGCCAGCAGGGGACAGGGCGCCGGGGCGGCTTTCTTT	CASRGQGAGAAFF
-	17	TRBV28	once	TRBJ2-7	TGTGCCAGCAGTTTGGTCGGTCTGTCAGGGTCGGTCTTTGGGCAGTACTTC	CASSLVGLSGSVFGQYF
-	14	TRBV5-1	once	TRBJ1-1	TGCGCCAGCAGCTTGGTTAGTGAGGGTTCGGGAGCTTTCTTT	CASSLVSEGSGAFF
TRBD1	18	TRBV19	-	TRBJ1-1	TGTGCCAGTGGAAGACACAGGGGGCGTTTAGCCGGTCGAACTGAAGCTTTCTTT	CASGRHRGRLAGRTEAFF
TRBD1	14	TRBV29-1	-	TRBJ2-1	TGCAGCGCGCGGAGAGGGGACAGGGACGATGAGCAGTTCTTC	CSARRGDRDDEQFF
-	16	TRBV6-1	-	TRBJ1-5	TGTGCCAGCAGTGAACTTTGGTCAGTTAGCAATCAGCCCCAGCATTTT	CASSELWSVSNQPQHF
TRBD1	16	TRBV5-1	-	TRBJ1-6	TGCGCCAGCAGCTCGAGAGACAGGGCTTATAATTCACCCCTCCACTTT	CASSSRDRAYNSPLHF
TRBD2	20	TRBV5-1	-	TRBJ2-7	TGCGCCAGCAGCAGATGGGCCGAGAGTGGGACTAGCGGGGCATCCTACGAGCAGTACTTC	CASSRWAESGTSGASYEQYF
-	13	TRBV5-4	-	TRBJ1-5	TGTGCCAGCAGCTTGGACAGGGATCAGCCCCAGCATTTT	CASSLDRDQPQHF
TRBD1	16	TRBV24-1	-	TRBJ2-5	TGTGCCACCAGTGATATCACCACAGGGGGCCTAGAGACCCAGTACTTC	CATSDITTGGLETQYF
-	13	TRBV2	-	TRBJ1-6	TGTGCCAGCGGGGCAGGGGTGGTGTCACCCCTCCACTTT	CASGAGVVSPLHF
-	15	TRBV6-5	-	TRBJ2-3	TGTGCCAGCAGTTACTCGTGGAGGGGTCCAGATACGCAGTATTTT	CASSYSWRGPDTQYF
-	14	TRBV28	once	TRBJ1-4	TGTGCCACCATTGGGGGAGGAACTAATGAAAAACTGTTTTTT	CATIGGGTNEKLFF
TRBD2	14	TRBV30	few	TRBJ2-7	TGTGCCTGGACCCAAGGGAGGGTGGGTTACGAGCAGTACTTC	CAWTQGRVGYEQYF
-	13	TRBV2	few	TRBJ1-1	TGTGCCAGCATCGACAGACATAACACTGAAGCTTTCTTT	CASIDRHNTEAFF
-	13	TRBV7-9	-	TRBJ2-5	TGTGCCAGCAGCCCTACCGTGCAAGAGAACCAGTACTTC	CASSPTVQENQYF
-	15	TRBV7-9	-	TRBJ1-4	TGTGCCAGCAGCGTGACAGGTGGGGCAGAAGAAAAACTGTTTTTT	CASSVTGGAEEKLFF
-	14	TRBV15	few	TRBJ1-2	TGTGCCACCAGCAGAGGGGAGGGGAGTTATGGCTACACCTTC	CATSRGEGSYGYTF
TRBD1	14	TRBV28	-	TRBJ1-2	TGTGCCAGCAGTCCGCGGACAGGGGTGCCCGGCTACACCTTC	CASSPRTGVPGYTF
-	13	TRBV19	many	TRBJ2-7	TGTGCCAGCGGGGTGGCTACATCGGGGGAGCAGTACTTC	CASGVATSGEQYF
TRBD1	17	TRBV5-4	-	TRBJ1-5	TGTGCCAGCAGCTTGTGGGGGACAGGGAATAGCAATCAGCCCCAGCATTTT	CASSLWGTGNSNQPQHF
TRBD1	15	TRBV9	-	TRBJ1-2	TGTGCCAGCAGCGAGGGGACAGGTACCTCCTTTGGCTACACCTTC	CASSEGTGTSFGYTF
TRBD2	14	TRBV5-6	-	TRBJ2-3	TGTGCCAGCAGCTTGACGGGGGGGTTAGATACGCAGTATTTT	CASSLTGGLDTQYF
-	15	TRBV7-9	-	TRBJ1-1	TGTGCCAGCAGCTGGGGAGATCAGAGGAACACTGAAGCTTTCTTT	CASSWGDQRNTEAFF
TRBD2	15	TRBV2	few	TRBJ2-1	TGTGCCAGCAGTGCCCTAGCGGGGGACTACAATGAGCAGTTCTTC	CASSALAGDYNEQFF
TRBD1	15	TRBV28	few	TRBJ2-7	TGTGCCAGCAGCCTACCAGGGGGCGACCGCTACGAGCAGTACTTC	CASSLPGGDRYEQYF
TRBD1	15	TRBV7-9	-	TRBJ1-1	TGTGCCAGCAGCCGATCTAGGACAGGGGACCCTGAAGCTTTCTTT	CASSRSRTGDPEAFF
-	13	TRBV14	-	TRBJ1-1	TGTGCCAGCAGCCAAGGTTTCGCAGGGGAGGCTTTCTTT	CASSQGFAGEAFF
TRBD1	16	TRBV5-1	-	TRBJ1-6	TGCGCCAGCAGCCCCCCTGTTCAGGGGGCTAATTCACCCCTCCACTTT	CASSPPVQGANSPLHF
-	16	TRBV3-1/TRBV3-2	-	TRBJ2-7	TGTGCCAGCACCCCCGGCAATGGGGCCATCGCCTACGAGCAGTACTTC	CASTPGNGAIAYEQYF
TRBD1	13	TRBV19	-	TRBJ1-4	TGTGCCAGTAACCAGGACAGGAATGAAAAACTGTTTTTT	CASNQDRNEKLFF
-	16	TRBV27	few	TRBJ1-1	TGTGCCAGCAGTTTCCGTCCTTCGGTCATGAACACTGAAGCTTTCTTT	CASSFRPSVMNTEAFF
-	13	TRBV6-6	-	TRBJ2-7	TGTGCCAGCAGCCAGGGACAACCCTACGAGCAGTACTTC	CASSQGQPYEQYF
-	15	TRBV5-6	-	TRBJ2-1	TGTGCCAGCAGCTTGAGCGCCCTATCTACTCGGGAGCAGTTCTTC	CASSLSALSTREQFF
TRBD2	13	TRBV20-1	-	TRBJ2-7	TGCAGTGCTAGTCTTAGCGGGAGTTACGAGCAGTACTTC	CSASLSGSYEQYF
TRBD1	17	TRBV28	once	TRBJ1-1	TGTGCCAGCAGTTTTGTCAGGGGGAAACTCTTGAACACTGAAGCTTTCTTT	CASSFVRGKLLNTEAFF
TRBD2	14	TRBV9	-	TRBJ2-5	TGTGCCAGCATCACAGCGGGAGTGGGAGAGACCCAGTACTTC	CASITAGVGETQYF
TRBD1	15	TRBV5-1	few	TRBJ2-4	TGCGCCAGCAGCGGAACAGGGGCGGCCAAAAACATTCAGTACTTC	CASSGTGAAKNIQYF
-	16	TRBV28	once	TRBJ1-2	TGTGCCAGCGGAAGAGAGGGGGTACGGTTTTCCTATGGCTACACCTTC	CASGREGVRFSYGYTF
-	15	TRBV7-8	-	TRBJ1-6	TGTGCCAGCAGCTTTCCGTCAGGGGAAAATTCACCCCTCCACTTT	CASSFPSGENSPLHF
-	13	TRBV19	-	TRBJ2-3	TGTGCCAGTAATGACAGAAGCACAGATACGCAGTATTTT	CASNDRSTDTQYF
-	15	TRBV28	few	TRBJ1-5	TGTGCCAGCATAGGAGGGATGAGAAACAATCAGCCCCAGCATTTT	CASIGGMRNNQPQHF
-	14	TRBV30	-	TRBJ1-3	TGTGCCTGGGAAGGCAGGGTCAGGGGAAACACCATATATTTT	CAWEGRVRGNTIYF